These 18 T cell receptor beta chains came from one sample sequenced in a study of T cells in Graves' hyperthyroidism and ophthalmopathy. Regions amplified from RNA transcripts were the TCR beta CDR3 regions. The TCR CDR3 first-round RT-PCR relied on the HTBI primer set. TCRdb fed the multiplex PCR reads into MiXCR, producing one record per CDR3 protein. The sample lists hundreds of thousands of distinct CDR3 sequences, roughly 14% occurring once. The sequencing sample was made of blood. Receptors originate from a man between 18 and 29 years old with Graves' ophthalmopathy.

This clonotype was counted at least ten times. The chain combines TRBV7-2 with TRBJ2-7; no clear D gene. Trimming stripped 5 bases from V and 6 bases from J, with 11 bases between. In germline, CDR1 is SGHTA, CDR2 FQGNSA. The CDR3 consists of 12 residues. Here the CDR3 reads CASSLPPSEQYF. The CDR3 DNA reads as TGTGCCAGCAGCCTCCCGCCGTCCGAGCAGTACTTC.

This clonotype was seen repeatedly, ten times or more. CDR3 region: CASSLGAGVPNNEQFF. The CDR3 DNA is TGTGCCAGCAGCTTAGGAGCGGGCGTCCCTAACAATGAGCAGTTCTTC. The J gene is TRBJ2-1, the V gene TRBV13, with D possibly TRBD2 on 6 matching bases. Trimming took 0 bases from V and 5 from J, leaving 14 bases between them. The germline V gene has CDR1 PRHDT and CDR2 FYEKMQ (reference sequence). The CDR3 has 16 residues.

Ten or more counts support this clonotype. The chain carries TRBV6-1 and TRBJ2-1, with D perhaps matching TRBD2 (6 bases). The CDR3 spans 15 residues. Per the germline V gene, CDR1 is MNHNS and CDR2 is SASEGT. V shed 1 base and J shed 3 bases, with 10 bases lying between them. CDR3 nucleotide sequence: TGTGCCAGCAGTGAAGGACTAGGTTACTACAATGAGCAGTTCTTC. It encodes CASSEGLGYYNEQFF.

There are many counts of this clonotype. J is TRBJ2-7 and V is TRBV6-1, with 10 nucleotides matching TRBD1. This CDR3 comprises 14 residues. Looked up from germline, CDR1 is MNHNS and CDR2 is SASEGT. Trimming at V came to 7 bases and at J to 4 bases, leaving 7 bases not matched to a gene. The CDR3 reads CASTHRDRGYEQYF. The CDR3 DNA reads TGTGCCAGCACCCACCGGGACAGGGGATACGAGCAGTACTTC.

The sample holds many counts of this clonotype. The V and J genes are TRBV2 and TRBJ1-1; unclear D gene. The CDR3 contains 12 residues. The germline V gene encodes CDR1 SNHLY and CDR2 FYNNEI. The V gene lost 6 bases and the J gene lost 5 bases, with 10 bases spanning the gap. The DNA for the CDR3 is TGTGCCAGCAGAGGGAGTTTGACTGAAGCTTTCTTT. As protein: CASRGSLTEAFF.

The chain joins TRBV29-1 to TRBJ2-7; tentatively, D is TRBD2 (5 bases). CDR1 is SQVTM, CDR2 ANQGSEA, per germline. Deletions cut 6 bases from V and 0 bases from J, with 12 bases between. The CDR3 has 13 residues. The CDR3 protein is CSVISEGSYEQYF. The CDR3 DNA reads TGCAGCGTCATATCCGAGGGCTCCTACGAGCAGTACTTC.

The chain employs TRBV6-5 and TRBJ2-7, with a weak D call TRBD1 (6 bases). Trimming left V 5 bases short and J 6 bases short, with 14 bases between. The CDR3 consists of 13 residues. Germline CDR1 reads MNHEY; CDR2 reads SVGAGI. CDR3 in amino acids: CASSTGQLAEQYF. The CDR3 coding sequence is TGTGCCAGCAGTACTGGACAGCTAGCCGAGCAGTACTTC.

This clonotype has ten or more counts. The gene calls are TRBV7-9 and TRBJ1-2; TRBD1 might be the D (5 bases). The V end lost 8 bases, the J end lost 0 bases, and 13 bases lay between the germline ends. Germline V CDR1 and CDR2: SEHNR, FQNEAQ (reference sequence). The CDR3 length is 14 residues. This CDR3 is CASDQGHTNYGYTF. Written as DNA, the CDR3 is TGTGCCAGCGATCAGGGCCACACTAACTATGGCTACACCTTC.

This clonotype occurred many times. This chain joins TRBV11-2 and TRBJ2-5, with D possibly being TRBD2 (6 bases). Germline V gene lookup returns CDR1 SGHAT and CDR2 FQNNGV. V shed 2 bases and J shed 5 bases, with 12 bases lying between them. This CDR3 contains 14 residues. The CDR3 sequence is CASSLRAGIETQYF. The DNA for the CDR3 is TGTGCCAGCAGCTTAAGGGCGGGAATCGAGACCCAGTACTTC.

At least ten counts were recorded for this clonotype. This sequence joins TRBV11-2 and TRBJ2-7; D is possibly TRBD2 (5 bases). The germline V gene encodes CDR1 SGHAT and CDR2 FQNNGV. The CDR3 sequence is 17 residues long. V was pared by 5 bases and J by 2 bases, with 22 bases between. CDR3 region: CASSQEQGDSAAYEQYF. The CDR3 DNA sequence: TGTGCCAGCAGCCAAGAGCAAGGTGATAGCGCCGCCTACGAGCAGTACTTC.

This clonotype showed up many times. This chain links TRBV15 with TRBJ1-4, with D possibly matching TRBD1 (5 bases). Germline V gene data show CDR1 as LNHNV and CDR2 as YYDKDF (reference sequence). The CDR3 covers 15 residues. The V end lost 2 bases, the J end lost 12 bases, and 19 bases lay between the germline ends. CDR3 sequence reads: CATSRQMGGTGELFF. The CDR3 DNA is TGTGCCACCAGCAGACAAATGGGGGGGACTGGCGAACTGTTTTTT.

This clonotype was seen many times. The rearrangement links TRBV5-5 to TRBJ2-3; TRBD2 matches 13 bases. The CDR3 is 16 amino acids. The V segment lost 4 bases and the J segment 2 bases; nucleotides outside the gene matches: 4. Germline V gene data show CDR1 as SGHKS and CDR2 as YYEKEE (reference sequence). The CDR3 here is CASSGGTSGATDTQYF. The CDR3 DNA is TGTGCCAGCAGCGGCGGGACTAGCGGGGCCACAGATACGCAGTATTTT.

This clonotype has at least ten counts. The chain couples TRBV6-6 to TRBJ2-1; TRBD2 aligns across 7 bases. The CDR3 is made up of 15 amino acids. Germline V lookup: CDR1 MNHNY, CDR2 SVGAGI (reference sequence). The V segment lost 0 bases and the J segment 4 bases; nucleotides outside the gene matches: 3. This CDR3 reads CASSYSTGGYNEQFF. The DNA of the CDR3 is TGTGCCAGCAGTTACTCGACGGGGGGATACAATGAGCAGTTCTTC.

There are a few counts of this clonotype. The J gene is TRBJ2-1, the V gene TRBV27; 8 nucleotides line up with TRBD2. J lost 1 base, V lost 2 bases, and 7 bases had no gene match. This CDR3 comprises 17 residues. Germline CDR1 and CDR2: MNHEY and SMNVEV (reference sequence). CDR3 nucleotides: TGTGCCAGCAGTTTACGGGGGGGCGAGTTTTCCTACAATGAGCAGTTCTTC. Its protein product is CASSLRGGEFSYNEQFF.

V and J are TRBV7-8 and TRBJ2-7; tentative D call: TRBD1 (5 bases). This CDR3 has 14 residues. The germline V gene encodes CDR1 SGHVS and CDR2 FQNEAQ. V lost 6 bases to trimming and J lost 5 bases, with 17 bases between them. The CDR3, as DNA: TGTGCCAGCAGTCCCCTCTCCAGGGAAAACGAGCAGTACTTC. Translation gives CASSPLSRENEQYF.

This clonotype was counted a few times. The V gene is TRBV6-5, the J gene TRBJ1-6; D call uncertain. CDR1 and CDR2 (germline): MNHEY, SVGAGI. Trimming cost V 4 bases and J 10 bases, with 8 bases left between them. The CDR3 length is 12 residues. The chain's CDR3 is CASSLPGSPLHF. DNA of the CDR3: TGTGCCAGCAGTTTACCCGGCTCACCCCTCCACTTT.

This clonotype was detected a few times. This chain uses TRBV5-5 with TRBJ1-1, with D unclear. The germline CDR1 and CDR2 sequences are SGHKS and YYEKEE (reference sequence). V lost 3 bases and J 4 bases, leaving 7 bases between the germline ends. The CDR3 totals 12 residues. The CDR3, as DNA: TGTGCCAGCAGCTGGGTCGGCACTGAAGCTTTCTTT. Translating gives CASSWVGTEAFF.

Ten or more counts support this clonotype. The V and J genes are TRBV7-8 and TRBJ1-6; TRBD1 matches at 10 bases. The CDR3 length is 14 residues. V lost 4 bases, J lost 9 bases, and 3 bases stayed unmatched. Germline CDR1 reads SGHVS; CDR2 reads FQNEAQ. CDR3 residues: CASSYRDRGSPLHF. CDR3 bases: TGTGCCAGCAGCTACCGGGACAGGGGTTCACCCCTCCACTTT.